This TCR beta chain was obtained from a study of cytomegalovirus exposure and HLA in healthy donors. V was pared by 0 bases and J by 8 bases, with 7 bases between. Germline CDR1 is ENHRY and CDR2 is SYGVKD. This CDR3 contains 12 residues. The method was immunoSEQ multiplex PCR; TCRdb's version includes in-frame clones alone and lacks a portion of them. The data show around 250,000 clones, with around 90% seen just once and roughly 0.38% held by the top ten. This receptor was taken from a woman between 18 and 29 years old in good health and CMV-seronegative. Input material: PBMCs. The chain links TRBV10-3 to TRBJ1-1; a possible D gene is TRBD1 (5 bases). The DNA of the CDR3 is TGTGCCATCAGTGAGTCGCGGGGCGAAGCTTTCTTT. It translates to CAISESRGEAFF.